This paragraph covers one TCR beta chain sequence. This record comes from a study of PD-L1 blockade in urothelial cancer. Across the whole study: Starting around 2014, patients were given atezolizumab (1,200 mg intravenously every 3 weeks). Prior chemotherapy regimens per patient numbered 0 to 3. At 3 weeks after treatment start (second dose) and again at 6 weeks, blood was analyzed.

Time point meaning: peripheral blood 6 weeks after treatment start. All patients carried locally advanced or metastatic urothelial carcinoma. Profiling relied on immunoSEQ multiplex PCR, and the TCRdb table lists in-frame clones only, not all of them. This table has 95,000 to 130,000 clones, 85% to 90% appearing once. The V gene end was trimmed by 5 bases and the J gene end by 4 bases; junction bases not matched to a gene: 5. From germline, CDR1 is LNHDA and CDR2 SQIVND (reference sequence). The CDR3 runs to 14 residues. The chain couples TRBV19 to TRBJ1-1; 9 bases line up with TRBD1. The specimen comprised PBMCs, sampled around atezolizumab (anti-PD-L1) treatment. This TCR came from a man between 60 and 75 years old with urothelial cancer. Written as DNA, the CDR3 is TGTGCCAGTAGTGGAAGACAGGGGGGCACTGAAGCTTTCTTT. Its translation: CASSGRQGGTEAFF.